The 27 T cell receptor beta chains below all came from one sample that was sequenced in a study of shared clonotypes between healthy human individuals. Profiled with immunoSEQ multiplex PCR; TCRdb holds only in-frame clones, not every one. The sample lists over 850,000 clones; more than 75% were seen once. Sequenced: memory CD4+ T cells from PBMCs. Subset defined: CD45RA-negative fraction. These receptors originate from a man in his late teens or twenties in good health. Some clones in this sample may be carry-over from other donors' samples.

The chain has TRBV7-6 and TRBJ2-5, with D tentatively TRBD1 (6 bases). This CDR3 is 14 amino acids long. Germline CDR1 is SGHVS and CDR2 is FNYEAQ. V was pared by 5 bases and J by 4 bases, with 14 bases between. The CDR3 DNA reads TGTGCCAGCAGCCCTAGCAGGGGTCGAGAGACCCAGTACTTC. Translating gives CASSPSRGRETQYF.

This clone was seen repeatedly, ten times or more. The chain has TRBV7-8 and TRBJ1-4; D gene uncertain. Germline V gene data show CDR1 as SGHVS and CDR2 as FQNEAQ. V was shortened by 6 bases and J by 2 bases, with 10 bases between the two germline ends. The length of the CDR3 is 14 residues. Here the CDR3 reads CASSSGRTNEKLFF. The CDR3 DNA sequence: TGTGCCAGCAGTAGCGGGCGGACTAATGAAAAACTGTTTTTT. Drawing the rest from reference TRBV7-8 and TRBJ1-4, the complete variable domain is GAGVSQSPRYKVAKRGQDVALRCDPISGHVSLFWYQQALGQGPEFLTYFQNEAQLDKSGLPSDRFFAERPEGSVSTLKIQRTQQEDSAVYLCASSSGRTNEKLFFGSGTQLSVL.

This clone was detected many times. J is TRBJ1-2 and V is TRBV27; 8 bases align to TRBD1. CDR3 length: 13 amino acids. V shed 5 bases, J shed 8 bases, and the junction held 7 bases outside the gene matches. CDR1 is MNHEY and CDR2 is SMNVEV in the germline V gene (reference sequence). The CDR3 sequence: CASSQTGGGGYTF. The CDR3 region has the DNA TGTGCCAGCAGTCAAACAGGGGGTGGAGGCTACACCTTC.

In DNA form, the CDR3 reads TGTGCCAGCAGCCCTACAGGGGAGTATGGCTACACCTTC. It specifies CASSPTGEYGYTF. The chain joins TRBV6-6 to TRBJ1-2, with TRBD1 identical over 7 bases. CDR1 is MNHNY and CDR2 is SVGAGI in the germline V gene (reference sequence). Trimming took 6 bases from V and 5 from J; bases not matched to a gene: 6. The CDR3 is 13 residues long.

The J gene is TRBJ2-1, the V gene TRBV28; 9 bases are a match to TRBD1. V lost 0 bases and J lost 7; bases outside the gene matches: 10. Germline CDR1 MDHEN, CDR2 SYDVKM. This CDR3 region has 17 residues. The CDR3 DNA follows: TGTGCCAGCAGTTTATGGGTGGGACAGGGTCGATGGAATGAGCAGTTCTTC. It specifies CASSLWVGQGRWNEQFF.

The V gene is TRBV27, the J gene TRBJ1-1; D call uncertain. This CDR3 contains 11 residues. Germline CDR1 and CDR2: MNHEY and SMNVEV (reference sequence). V was pared by 5 bases and J by 10 bases, with 11 bases between. As DNA, the CDR3 is TGTGCCAGCAGTGGGCGAGTGGGAGCTTTCTTT. It codes for CASSGRVGAFF.

As for this clone: Since a much larger clone is just one base distant, this may be a read error. The identical CDR3 is also encoded by other nucleotide sequences in the sample. This chain joins TRBV5-1 and TRBJ1-2; weak D call: TRBD1 (5 bases). Trimming took off 0 bases at V and 4 bases at J, with 7 bases between the two ends. Germline V gene data show CDR1 as SGHRS and CDR2 as YFSETQ. This CDR3 has 13 amino acids. CDR3 protein: CASSLGGVYGYTF. The CDR3, as DNA: TGCGCCAGCAGCTTGGGGGGCGTCTATGGCTACACCTTC.

The chain links TRBV7-3 to TRBJ2-1; D gene unclear. The V gene lost 5 bases and the J gene lost 3 bases, with 20 bases spanning the gap. From germline, CDR1 is SGHTA and CDR2 FQGTGA. This CDR3 contains 17 residues. The CDR3 nucleotides read TGTGCCAGCAGCCCTGGGCGTTTGGGAATCAACTACAATGAGCAGTTCTTC. Its translation: CASSPGRLGINYNEQFF.

The chain joins TRBV6-5 to TRBJ1-3; D is undetermined. Trimming stripped 0 bases from V and 0 bases from J, with 9 bases between. Germline CDR1 is MNHEY and CDR2 is SVGAGI. The CDR3 spans 16 residues. The CDR3 reads CASSYSAVASGNTIYF. CDR3 nucleotide sequence: TGTGCCAGCAGTTACTCGGCTGTTGCCTCTGGAAACACCATATATTTT.

The V gene is TRBV6-4, the J gene TRBJ2-7, with a weak D call TRBD2 (5 bases). The length of the CDR3 is 15 residues. The V and J ends lost 7 bases and 7 bases respectively, with 23 bases between them. Per germline, CDR1 MRHNA and CDR2 SNTAGT. The CDR3, as DNA: TGTGCCAGCAACGGGAACGGCGGATCCGACGCGGAGCAGTACTTC. This codes for CASNGNGGSDAEQYF.

This chain links TRBV6-5 with TRBJ2-3; the D is unclear. The CDR3 contains 15 residues. V lost 5 bases and J lost 1, with 13 bases in between. Germline V gene lookup returns CDR1 MNHEY and CDR2 SVGAGI. This CDR3 is CASSRAPTGTDTQYF. The CDR3 nucleotides are TGTGCCAGCAGTAGGGCCCCCACGGGCACAGATACGCAGTATTTT.

The chain uses TRBV6-5 and TRBJ2-7; 12 nucleotides match TRBD1. CDR1 and CDR2 (germline): MNHEY, SVGAGI. The CDR3 covers 14 residues. Trimming took 6 bases from V and 5 from J; bases not matched to a gene: 5. CDR3 DNA: TGTGCCAGCAGGCCGGGACAGGGGGCCCACGAGCAGTACTTC. This codes for CASRPGQGAHEQYF.

For the CDR3, the DNA is TGTGCCAGCAGATGGACAGGGGGCGGAGGCGATGGCTACACCTTC. It codes for CASRWTGGGGDGYTF. The chain joins TRBV27 to TRBJ1-2, with 11 bases fitting TRBD1. The ends lost 6 bases at V and 6 bases at J; junction bases unmatched: 9. The germline V gene encodes CDR1 MNHEY and CDR2 SMNVEV (reference sequence). The CDR3 has 15 residues.

The chain combines TRBV19 with TRBJ1-3, with D possibly matching TRBD1 (5 bases). Looked up from germline, CDR1 is LNHDA and CDR2 is SQIVND (reference sequence). The CDR3 runs 15 residues. Between the trimmed V and J ends, which lost 4 bases and 5 bases, there was a span of 15 bases. This chain's CDR3 is CASSTLEGWRNTIYF. For the CDR3, the DNA is TGTGCCAGTAGTACCCTCGAGGGGTGGAGAAACACCATATATTTT.

CDR3 bases: TGTGCCAGCTCACCACAGGATAATCAGCCCCAGCATTTT. Translation gives CASSPQDNQPQHF. The chain is built from TRBV18 and TRBJ1-5; D gene unclear. V shed 1 base and J shed 4 bases, with 5 bases lying between them. The CDR3 spans 13 residues. The germline V gene has CDR1 KGHSH and CDR2 LQKENI. The variable domain in full, with the rest retrieved from reference TRBV18 and TRBJ1-5, is NAGVMQNPRHLVRRRGQEARLRCSPMKGHSHVYWYRQLPEEGLKFMVYLQKENIIDESGMPKERFSAEFPKEGPSILRIQQVVRGDSAAYFCASSPQDNQPQHFGDGTRLSIL.

The V and J genes are TRBV13 and TRBJ2-3, with no clear D. The CDR3 is 15 amino acids. Trimming cost V 5 bases and J 0 bases, with 12 bases left between them. Germline V gene data show CDR1 as PRHDT and CDR2 as FYEKMQ (reference sequence). The CDR3 DNA reads TGTGCCAGCAGCCTCATTAAATCTAGCACAGATACGCAGTATTTT. Translated: CASSLIKSSTDTQYF.

This clone was counted once. This chain uses TRBV27 with TRBJ1-4; tentatively, D is TRBD1 (5 bases). The CDR3 consists of 16 residues. V shed 5 bases and J shed 0 bases, with 13 bases lying between them. Germline values: CDR1 MNHEY, CDR2 SMNVEV (reference sequence). The CDR3 DNA sequence: TGTGCCAGCAGTAGTAGACAGAAGCCAACTAATGAAAAACTGTTTTTT. It yields the protein CASSSRQKPTNEKLFF.

The chain is built from TRBV9 and TRBJ2-5, with D uncertain. CDR1 is SGDLS, CDR2 YYNGEE, per germline. The CDR3 consists of 16 residues. V lost 0 bases to trimming and J lost 1 base, with 13 bases between them. The CDR3 sequence: CASSVGISPAQETQYF. The DNA for the CDR3 is TGTGCCAGCAGCGTAGGCATAAGCCCCGCCCAAGAGACCCAGTACTTC.

V gene TRBV23-1 combines with J gene TRBJ2-7; a possible D gene is TRBD1 (6 bases). Being an ORF, TRBV23-1 has a function that is uncertain. V was trimmed by 2 bases and J by 0 bases, leaving 11 bases between them. This CDR3 comprises 15 residues. The CDR3 bases are TGCGCCAGCAGTCAAGGACAGACAGACTCCTACGAGCAGTACTTC. Its translation is CASSQGQTDSYEQYF.

The gene calls are TRBV7-2 and TRBJ1-5; maybe TRBD1 (5 bases). This CDR3 contains 15 residues. From germline, CDR1 is SGHTA and CDR2 FQGNSA. Trimming took off 1 base at V and 12 bases at J, with 19 bases between the two ends. The CDR3 DNA sequence: TGTGCCAGCAGCTTAGGGGGGGTATCAGGGAAGGTCCAGCATTTT. This gives the protein CASSLGGVSGKVQHF.

V usage is TRBV18 and J usage is TRBJ2-7; no reliable D call. The CDR3 contains 15 residues. Germline CDR1 and CDR2: KGHSH and LQKENI. Between the trimmed V and J ends, which lost 0 bases and 6 bases, there was a span of 15 bases. CDR3 amino acids: CASSPPILPGREQYF. The CDR3 region has the DNA TGTGCCAGCTCACCACCGATTCTCCCCGGCCGCGAGCAGTACTTC.

This clone was counted a few times. V is TRBV18 and J is TRBJ2-3, with a tentative D call TRBD1 (6 bases). The CDR3 contains 16 residues. Trimming took off 3 bases at V and 0 bases at J, with 13 bases between the two ends. Germline V gene lookup returns CDR1 KGHSH and CDR2 LQKENI. The CDR3 DNA reads TGTGCCAGCTCACCCCAAGGGGGTACTAGCACAGATACGCAGTATTTT. This codes for CASSPQGGTSTDTQYF.

There are a few counts of this clone. This sequence joins TRBV14 and TRBJ2-3, with 9 bases that match TRBD1. This CDR3 is built from 12 residues. Germline assignment: CDR1 SGHDN and CDR2 FVKESK. Trimming removed 3 bases from V and 8 bases from J; junction bases left unmatched: 0. As DNA, the CDR3 is TGTGCCAGCAGCCAGGACAGGGGTACGCAGTATTTT. Its translation is CASSQDRGTQYF.

The rearrangement joins TRBV4-1 to TRBJ2-1; D might be TRBD2 (6 bases). CDR1 is MGHRA and CDR2 is YSYEKL in the germline V gene. The CDR3 length is 17 residues. Trimming took 0 bases from V and 4 from J, leaving 16 bases between them. DNA of the CDR3: TGCGCCAGCAGCCAAGAGGAGGGCTTGGCGGGTTACAATGAGCAGTTCTTC. Protein: CASSQEEGLAGYNEQFF.

The rearrangement links TRBV5-1 to TRBJ2-3; D is unresolved. The CDR3 runs 15 residues. Germline-derived CDR1 and CDR2 are SGHRS and YFSETQ. Deletions cut 0 bases from V and 3 bases from J, with 11 bases between. In DNA form, the CDR3 reads TGCGCCAGCAGCTTGGTTTCCCGTGGAACAGATACGCAGTATTTT. Translated, it gives CASSLVSRGTDTQYF.

This chain uses TRBV18 with TRBJ1-4; D is ambiguous. The germline V gene has CDR1 KGHSH and CDR2 LQKENI. Trimming pared 0 bases from V and 8 bases from J, leaving 13 bases between. CDR3 length equals 15 residues. CDR3 sequence (DNA): TGTGCCAGCTCACCACCGTCCATCTCGGGAGAAAAACTGTTTTTT. It codes for CASSPPSISGEKLFF.

This clone was recorded once. The chain links TRBV19 to TRBJ2-6, with D perhaps matching TRBD1 or TRBD2 (5 bases each). V dropped 10 bases and J dropped 2 bases, with 15 bases sitting between them. CDR3 length: 15 residues. Germline values: CDR1 LNHDA, CDR2 SQIVND (reference sequence). CDR3 in amino acids: CATSVLGAGANVLTF. CDR3 in DNA: TGTGCCACCTCGGTTTTGGGGGCTGGGGCCAACGTCCTGACTTTC.